The 11 T cell receptor beta chains presented below share a single source sample, sequenced in a study of cytomegalovirus exposure and HLA in healthy donors. With 60 Vbeta and 13 Jbeta primers, the PCR was carried out. Produced via immunoSEQ multiplex PCR; TCRdb's table is partial and in-frame only. Recorded for this sample: fewer than 85,000 clones. What was sequenced was PBMCs. These receptors came from a man aged 30 to 45 in good health and CMV-seronegative.

The genes are TRBV27 and TRBJ2-7; 11 nucleotides align to TRBD1. The CDR3 has 17 amino acids. J gave up 2 bases and V 2 bases, and 8 bases lay outside the gene matches. The germline CDR1 and CDR2 sequences are MNHEY and SMNVEV (reference sequence). As DNA, the CDR3 is TGTGCCAGCAGTTTAATCCAGGGACAGGGGGTGACCTACGAGCAGTACTTC. Translation gives CASSLIQGQGVTYEQYF.

The chain carries TRBV10-2 and TRBJ2-7; 11 nucleotides agree with TRBD2. Germline CDR1 WSHSY, CDR2 SAAADI. J gave up 3 bases and V 4 bases, and 2 bases lay outside the gene matches. The CDR3 sequence is 14 residues long. CDR3 bases: TGCGCCAGCAGTGCTAGCGGGAGGTTCTACGAGCAGTACTTC. Translating it yields CASSASGRFYEQYF.

This sequence joins TRBV6-5 and TRBJ1-5, with no clear D. V was shortened by 2 bases and J by 7 bases, with 9 bases between the two germline ends. This CDR3 spans 13 amino acids. Germline CDR1 reads MNHEY; CDR2 reads SVGAGI. CDR3 in amino acids: CASSYRGGQPQHF. The CDR3 nucleotides are TGTGCCAGCAGTTACAGAGGTGGGCAGCCCCAGCATTTT.

J is TRBJ1-1 and V is TRBV6-5, with no clear D. This CDR3 has 13 amino acids. The germline gives CDR1 MNHEY, CDR2 SVGAGI. Trimming pared 4 bases from V and 2 bases from J, leaving 8 bases between. For the CDR3, the DNA is TGTGCCAGCAGTTCCACAGTAAACACTGAAGCTTTCTTT. This codes for CASSSTVNTEAFF.

The chain has TRBV15 and TRBJ1-4, with D tentatively TRBD1 (5 bases). This CDR3 is built from 13 residues. V was trimmed by 3 bases and J by 7 bases, leaving 9 bases between them. Germline CDR1 and CDR2: LNHNV and YYDKDF (reference sequence). The DNA for the CDR3 is TGTGCCACCAGCAGGGGGCGCGCTGAAAAACTGTTTTTT. Translated, it gives CATSRGRAEKLFF. The whole variable domain, remainder taken from reference TRBV15 and TRBJ1-4, is DAMVIQNPRYQVTQFGKPVTLSCSQTLNHNVMYWYQQKSSQAPKLLFHYYDKDFNNEADTPDNFQSRRPNTSFCFLDIRSPGLGDTAMYLCATSRGRAEKLFFGSGTQLSVL.

J is TRBJ2-1 and V is TRBV7-3, with 11 bases matching TRBD2. The CDR3 is made up of 17 amino acids. V dropped 2 bases and J dropped 4; count of bases not matched to a gene: 7. CDR1 and CDR2 from the germline V gene are SGHTA and FQGTGA. For the CDR3, the DNA is TGTGCCAGCAGCTTATTGGGTAGCGGGGGGGCATACAATGAGCAGTTCTTC. Translated: CASSLLGSGGAYNEQFF.

The rearrangement uses TRBV5-4 and TRBJ2-1, with 10 bases matching TRBD1. Losses at the gene ends were 4 bases for V and 8 bases for J; bases not matched to a gene: 15. This CDR3 is 17 amino acids long. Germline V lookup: CDR1 SGHNT, CDR2 YYREEE (reference sequence). The CDR3 sequence is CASSLRQRDRGSDEQFF. In DNA, the CDR3 is TGTGCCAGCAGCCTTAGACAAAGGGACAGGGGATCCGATGAGCAGTTCTTC. Using reference TRBV5-4 and TRBJ2-1 for the parts outside the CDR3, the full variable domain is ETGVTQSPTHLIKTRGQQVTLRCSSQSGHNTVSWYQQALGQGPQFIFQYYREEENGRGNFPPRFSGLQFPNYSSELNVNALELDDSALYLCASSLRQRDRGSDEQFFGPGTRLTVL.

The chain is built from TRBV2 and TRBJ2-1; no reliable D call. The CDR3 has 12 residues. Germline loops: CDR1 SNHLY, CDR2 FYNNEI. V lost 3 bases and J 4 bases, leaving 4 bases between the germline ends. The CDR3 DNA follows: TGTGCCAGCAGTGATAGTTACAATGAGCAGTTCTTC. Its translation is CASSDSYNEQFF.

This rearrangement joins TRBV18 to TRBJ2-5, with D tentatively TRBD1 (6 bases). V lost 2 bases to trimming and J lost 0 bases, with 10 bases between them. The CDR3 sequence is 15 residues long. Germline V lookup: CDR1 KGHSH, CDR2 LQKENI. This CDR3 reads CASSPEGGYQETQYF. CDR3 bases: TGTGCCAGCTCACCAGAAGGGGGATACCAAGAGACCCAGTACTTC.

V and J are TRBV6-6 and TRBJ2-3, with D unresolved. This CDR3 is 15 amino acids long. Germline CDR1 is MNHNY and CDR2 is SVGAGI (reference sequence). Trimming removed 2 bases at V and 0 bases at J, with 9 bases between. CDR3 in DNA: TGTGCCAGCAGTTACGAGAGCCTCAGCACAGATACGCAGTATTTT. This sequence encodes CASSYESLSTDTQYF.

The V call is TRBV5-1, the J call TRBJ2-3; D possibly corresponds to TRBD2 (7 bases). Trimming pared 0 bases from V and 2 bases from J, leaving 13 bases between. CDR3 size: 16 residues. CDR1 and CDR2 (germline): SGHRS, YFSETQ. The CDR3 DNA reads as TGCGCCAGCAGCTTGGCGCGGGGGCCGTACACAGATACGCAGTATTTT. Translation gives CASSLARGPYTDTQYF.